This T cell receptor beta chain was observed in a study of T-cell reconstitution after alpha-beta-depleted transplantation in children. CDR3 size: 14 residues. V shed 6 bases, J shed 3 bases, and the junction held 8 bases outside the gene matches. This sample's TCRbeta library carried unique molecular identifier barcodes. TCRdb re-called the PCR reads through MiXCR, storing one row per CDR3 protein. The sample yields about 980,000 distinct CDR3 sequences, about 29% seen once. This clonotype has just a few counts. The antigen remains unidentified. Whole-study results and caveats: Counts and diversity of T cells one year after transplant came mostly from newly produced T cells. Reportedly, alpha-beta T cells present about two months post-transplant originated from several hundred expanded clones of graft origin.

The sequence derives from a boy younger than two who had a stem cell transplant for SCID, so the T cells may come from the graft donor. Specimen: PBMCs, mostly from graft donor cells, collected 360 days after TCRalphabeta/CD19-depleted stem cell transplant. The V gene is TRBV12-3 or TRBV12-4, the J gene TRBJ2-7, with 7 bases lining up with TRBD2. The CDR3 DNA follows: TGTGCCAGCAGCCCGTGGGGGGGGTACTACGAGCAGTACTTC. Translation: CASSPWGGYYEQYF.